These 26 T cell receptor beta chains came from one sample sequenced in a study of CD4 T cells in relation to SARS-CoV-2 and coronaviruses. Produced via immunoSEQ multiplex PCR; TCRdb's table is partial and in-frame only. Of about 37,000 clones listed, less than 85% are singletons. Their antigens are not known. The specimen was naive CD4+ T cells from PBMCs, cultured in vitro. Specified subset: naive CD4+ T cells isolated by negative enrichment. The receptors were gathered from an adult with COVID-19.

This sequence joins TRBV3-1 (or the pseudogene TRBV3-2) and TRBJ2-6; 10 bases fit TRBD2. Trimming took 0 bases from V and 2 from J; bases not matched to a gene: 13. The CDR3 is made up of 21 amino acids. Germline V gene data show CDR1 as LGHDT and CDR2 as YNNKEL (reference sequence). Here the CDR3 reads CASSQDEGLAGASTGANVLTF. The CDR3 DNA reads TGTGCCAGCAGCCAAGACGAGGGGCTAGCGGGAGCTTCCACTGGGGCCAACGTCCTGACTTTC.

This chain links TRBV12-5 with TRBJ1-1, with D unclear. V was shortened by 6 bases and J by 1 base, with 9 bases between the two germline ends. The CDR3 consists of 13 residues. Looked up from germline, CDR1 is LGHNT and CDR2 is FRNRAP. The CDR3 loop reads CASGHGTNTEAFF. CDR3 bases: TGTGCTAGTGGCCACGGCACGAACACTGAAGCTTTCTTT. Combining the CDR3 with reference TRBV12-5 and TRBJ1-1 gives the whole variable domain DARVTQTPRHKVTEMGQEVTMRCQPILGHNTVFWYRQTMMQGLELLAYFRNRAPLDDSGMPKDRFSAEMPDATLATLKIQPSEPRDSAVYFCASGHGTNTEAFFGQGTRLTVV.

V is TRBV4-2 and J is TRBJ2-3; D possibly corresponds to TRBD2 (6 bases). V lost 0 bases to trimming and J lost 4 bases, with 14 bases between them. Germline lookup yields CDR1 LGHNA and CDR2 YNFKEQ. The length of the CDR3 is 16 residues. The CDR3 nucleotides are TGTGCCAGCAGCCAAGAACCGGGAGAAACGTCAGATACGCAGTATTTT. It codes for CASSQEPGETSDTQYF.

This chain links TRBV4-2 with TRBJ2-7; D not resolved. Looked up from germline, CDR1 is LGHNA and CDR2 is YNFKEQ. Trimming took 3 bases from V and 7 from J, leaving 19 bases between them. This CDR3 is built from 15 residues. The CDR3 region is CASSHGQRREDEQYF. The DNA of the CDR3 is TGTGCCAGCAGCCACGGTCAGAGACGAGAGGATGAGCAGTACTTC.

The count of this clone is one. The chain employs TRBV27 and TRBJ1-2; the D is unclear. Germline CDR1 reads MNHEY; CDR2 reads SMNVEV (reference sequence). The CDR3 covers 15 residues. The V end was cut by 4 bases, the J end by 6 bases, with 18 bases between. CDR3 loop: CASSSLHRTANGYTF. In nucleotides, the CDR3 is TGTGCCAGCAGTTCCCTCCATAGGACCGCTAATGGCTACACCTTC.

The CDR3, as DNA: TGTGCCAGCTCACCAGGACAGGGGGATTATAGCAATCAGCCCCAGCATTTT. This gives the protein CASSPGQGDYSNQPQHF. The chain links TRBV18 to TRBJ1-5; 10 bases agree with TRBD1. Germline trimming cut 2 bases from V and 0 bases from J; bases unmatched to any gene: 4. CDR1 and CDR2 (germline): KGHSH, LQKENI. The CDR3 is made up of 17 amino acids.

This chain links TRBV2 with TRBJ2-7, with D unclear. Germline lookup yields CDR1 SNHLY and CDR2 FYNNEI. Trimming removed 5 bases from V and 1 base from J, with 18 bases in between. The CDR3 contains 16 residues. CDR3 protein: CASSLGDPRLSYEQYF. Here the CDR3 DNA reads TGTGCCAGCAGTTTGGGTGATCCGCGTCTATCCTACGAGCAGTACTTC.

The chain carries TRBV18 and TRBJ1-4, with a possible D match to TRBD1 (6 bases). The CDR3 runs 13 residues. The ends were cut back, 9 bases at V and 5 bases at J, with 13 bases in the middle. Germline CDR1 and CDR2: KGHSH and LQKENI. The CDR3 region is CASSRGFNEKLFF. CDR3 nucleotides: TGTGCCAGTTCCAGGGGATTCAATGAAAAACTGTTTTTT.

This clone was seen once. CDR3 amino acids: CASDSDTYYEQYF. The CDR3, as DNA: TGTGCCAGCGATTCAGATACTTACTACGAGCAGTACTTC. The V gene is TRBV21-1, the J gene TRBJ2-7. TRBV21-1 is a documented pseudogene. The CDR3 runs to 13 residues.

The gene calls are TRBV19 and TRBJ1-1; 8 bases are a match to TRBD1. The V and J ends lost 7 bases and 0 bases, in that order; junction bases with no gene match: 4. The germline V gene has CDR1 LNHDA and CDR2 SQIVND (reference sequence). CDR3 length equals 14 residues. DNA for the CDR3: TGTGCCAGTAATACAGGGGGGGTGAACACTGAAGCTTTCTTT. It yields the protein CASNTGGVNTEAFF.

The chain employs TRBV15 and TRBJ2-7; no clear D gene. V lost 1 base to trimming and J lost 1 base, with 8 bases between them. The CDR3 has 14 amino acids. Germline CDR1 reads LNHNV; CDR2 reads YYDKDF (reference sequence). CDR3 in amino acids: CATSRGGFSYEQYF. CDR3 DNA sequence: TGTGCCACCAGCAGAGGGGGATTTTCCTACGAGCAGTACTTC.

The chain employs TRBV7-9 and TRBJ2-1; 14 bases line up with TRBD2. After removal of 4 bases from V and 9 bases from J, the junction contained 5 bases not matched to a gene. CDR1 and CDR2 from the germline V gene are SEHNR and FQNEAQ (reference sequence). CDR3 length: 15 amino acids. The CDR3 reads CASSSGTSGSSEQFF. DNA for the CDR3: TGTGCCAGCAGCTCCGGGACTAGCGGGAGCAGTGAGCAGTTCTTC.

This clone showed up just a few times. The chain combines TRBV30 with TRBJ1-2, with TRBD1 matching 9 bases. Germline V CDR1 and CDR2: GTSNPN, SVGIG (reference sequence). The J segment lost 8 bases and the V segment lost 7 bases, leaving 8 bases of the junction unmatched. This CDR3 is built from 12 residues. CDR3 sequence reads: CALADRGIGYTF. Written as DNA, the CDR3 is TGTGCCTTGGCGGACAGGGGAATCGGCTACACCTTC.

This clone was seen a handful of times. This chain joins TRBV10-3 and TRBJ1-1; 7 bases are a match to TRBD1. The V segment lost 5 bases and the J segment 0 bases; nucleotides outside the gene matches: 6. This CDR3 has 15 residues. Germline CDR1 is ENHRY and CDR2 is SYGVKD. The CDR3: CAISRQGGVNTEAFF. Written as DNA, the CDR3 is TGTGCCATCAGTCGACAGGGTGGAGTGAACACTGAAGCTTTCTTT.

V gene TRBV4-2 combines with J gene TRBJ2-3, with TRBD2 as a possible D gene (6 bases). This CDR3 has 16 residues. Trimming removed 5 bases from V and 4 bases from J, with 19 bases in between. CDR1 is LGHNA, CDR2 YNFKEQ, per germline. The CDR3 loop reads CASSAPGLSASDTQYF. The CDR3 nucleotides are TGTGCCAGCAGCGCCCCGGGACTTAGCGCATCAGATACGCAGTATTTT.

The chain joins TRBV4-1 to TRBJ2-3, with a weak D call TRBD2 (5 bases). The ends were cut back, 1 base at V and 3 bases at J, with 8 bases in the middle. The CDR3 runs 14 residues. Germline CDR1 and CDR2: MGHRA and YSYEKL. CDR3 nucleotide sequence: TGCGCCAGCAGCCAAGTTACGGGGACAGATACGCAGTATTTT. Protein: CASSQVTGTDTQYF.

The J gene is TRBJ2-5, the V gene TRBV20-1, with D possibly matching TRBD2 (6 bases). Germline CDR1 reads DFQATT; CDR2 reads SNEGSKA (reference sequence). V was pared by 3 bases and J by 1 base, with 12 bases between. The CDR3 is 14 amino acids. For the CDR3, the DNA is TGCAGTGCTAGTCGGGGGAGTACCCAAGAGACCCAGTACTTC. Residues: CSASRGSTQETQYF.

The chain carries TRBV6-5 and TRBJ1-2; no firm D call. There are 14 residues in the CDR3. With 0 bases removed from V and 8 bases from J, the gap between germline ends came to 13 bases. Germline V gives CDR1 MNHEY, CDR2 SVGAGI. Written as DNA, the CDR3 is TGTGCCAGCAGTTACTCCCCGGGTTTTGAGGGCTACACCTTC. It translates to CASSYSPGFEGYTF.

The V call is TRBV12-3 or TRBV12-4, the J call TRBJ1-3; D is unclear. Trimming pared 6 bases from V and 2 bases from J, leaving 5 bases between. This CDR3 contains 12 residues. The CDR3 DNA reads TGTGCCAGCAGCCCACCTGGAAACACCATATATTTT. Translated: CASSPPGNTIYF.

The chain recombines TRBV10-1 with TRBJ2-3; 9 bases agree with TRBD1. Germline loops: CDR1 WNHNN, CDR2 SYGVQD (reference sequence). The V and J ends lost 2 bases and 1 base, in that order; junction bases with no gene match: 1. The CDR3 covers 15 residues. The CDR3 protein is CASSERQGGTDTQYF. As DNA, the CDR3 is TGCGCCAGCAGTGAGCGACAGGGGGGCACAGATACGCAGTATTTT.

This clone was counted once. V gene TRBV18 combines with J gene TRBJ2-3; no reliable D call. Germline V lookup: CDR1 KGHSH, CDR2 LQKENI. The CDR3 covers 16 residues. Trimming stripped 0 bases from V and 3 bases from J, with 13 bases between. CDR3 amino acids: CASSPPSSLRTDTQYF. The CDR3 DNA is TGTGCCAGCTCACCACCATCTTCACTAAGGACAGATACGCAGTATTTT.

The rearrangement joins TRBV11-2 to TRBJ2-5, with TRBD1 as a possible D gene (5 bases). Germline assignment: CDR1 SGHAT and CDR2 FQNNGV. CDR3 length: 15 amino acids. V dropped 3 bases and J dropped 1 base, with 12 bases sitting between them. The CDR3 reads CASSFGRVSQETQYF. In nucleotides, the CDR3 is TGTGCCAGCAGCTTCGGCAGGGTATCCCAAGAGACCCAGTACTTC. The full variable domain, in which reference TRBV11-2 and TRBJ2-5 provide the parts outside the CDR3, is EAGVAQSPRYKIIEKRQSVAFWCNPISGHATLYWYQQILGQGPKLLIQFQNNGVVDDSQLPKDRFSAERLKGVDSTLKIQPAKLEDSAVYLCASSFGRVSQETQYFGPGTRLLVL.

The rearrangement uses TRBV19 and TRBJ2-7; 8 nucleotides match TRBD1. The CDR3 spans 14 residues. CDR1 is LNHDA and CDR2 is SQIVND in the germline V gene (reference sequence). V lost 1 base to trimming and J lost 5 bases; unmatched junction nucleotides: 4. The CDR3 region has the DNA TGTGCCAGTAGTATAGTTCCAGGGGGCGACGAGCAGTACTTC. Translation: CASSIVPGGDEQYF.

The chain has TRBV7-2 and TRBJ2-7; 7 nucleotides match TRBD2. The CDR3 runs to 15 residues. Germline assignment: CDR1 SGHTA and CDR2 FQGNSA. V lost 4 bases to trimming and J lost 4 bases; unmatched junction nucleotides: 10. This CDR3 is CASSSPTSSPYEQYF. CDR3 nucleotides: TGTGCCAGCAGCTCCCCGACTAGCTCCCCTTACGAGCAGTACTTC.

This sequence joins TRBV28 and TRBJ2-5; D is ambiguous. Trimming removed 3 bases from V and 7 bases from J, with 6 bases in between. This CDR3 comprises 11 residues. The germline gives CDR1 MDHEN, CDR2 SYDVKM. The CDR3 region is CASSFKRTQYF. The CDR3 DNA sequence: TGTGCCAGCAGTTTTAAGAGGACCCAGTACTTC.

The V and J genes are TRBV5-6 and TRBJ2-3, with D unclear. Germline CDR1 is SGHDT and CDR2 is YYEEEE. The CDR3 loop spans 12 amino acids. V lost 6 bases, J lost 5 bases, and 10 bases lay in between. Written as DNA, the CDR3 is TGTGCCAGCAACCGAGGAGAAGATACGCAGTATTTT. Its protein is CASNRGEDTQYF.